A single T cell receptor beta chain is shown here with its context. This clone was counted only a few times. The target of this receptor is not known. Per-nucleotide qualities are absent, and no much larger clonotype sits a single base away. The library was generated by the immunoSEQ multiplex PCR assay. A mixture of 60 forward primers for TCR Vbeta segments and 13 reverse primers for TCR Jbeta segments was used in the multiplex PCR. The CDR3 region of rearranged TCR beta genes was amplified from genomic DNA by a multiplex PCR assay. The amplified TCR beta libraries were sequenced on the Illumina HiSeq System as 87-base-pair reads. Processing in the source paper ran as follows. In a later analysis, tens of millions of unique TCR beta chains were counted across the 500 to 700 repertoires, and approximately 9.9 million of these chains were shared by at least two donors. Raw reads were error-corrected and collapsed into unique sequences by a nearest-neighbor algorithm in which closely related sequences were merged to remove PCR and sequencing errors. CDR3 sequences were aligned to IMGT reference sequences to assign V, D and J gene segments. For a sequence to be retained, a match of at least six nucleotides was required to both a V gene segment and a J gene segment. Rearrangements were called productive when the CDR3 lacked stop codons and stayed in frame with V and J; all others were non-productive. CDR3 was defined by IMGT convention, running from the second conserved V-encoded cysteine to the conserved J-encoded phenylalanine. Sequences without an unambiguous match to a single V gene segment were excluded from the earlier analysis of about 640 of the donors. In an earlier analysis of some 590 of the donors, V segments were called functional above 56.7% productive rearrangements and were called segregating when the between-donor standard deviation exceeded 5%. A statistical classification framework was built to diagnose cytomegalovirus status from the catalog of TCR beta chain sequences. In a later analysis, V and J genes were assigned by comparing TCR nucleotide sequences against IMGT/GENE-DB human TR gene sequences. The TCRdist pipeline was used in a later analysis to assign CDR3 sequences and most-parsimonious VDJ recombination scenarios. In a later analysis, each TCR beta chain was defined by its CDR3 amino acid sequence together with its V-gene family, and reads lacking a unique V-gene family were excluded. In a later analysis, 450 to 600 highly shared, low-generation-probability nucleotide sequences were removed to address suspected cross-contamination and a sequencing artifact. In a later analysis, a clonal expansion index was calculated for each public chain from normalized within-repertoire ranks of inferred template counts. Generation probabilities in a later analysis came from a VDJ recombination model fitted to out-of-frame rearrangements, and those results were checked against IGoR. Hypergeometric tests were used in a later analysis to score TCR-TCR, TCR-HLA and TCR-CMV co-occurrence, with a repertoire-size bias correction applied to the TCR pairs. A later analysis estimated false discovery rates by permuting HLA or CMV assignments 20 times. In a later analysis, co-occurring TCRs were grouped using DBSCAN, and TCRdist sequence similarity was added for clustering within HLA-allele-positive subsets. Repertoires with fewer than 30,000 or more than 120,000 public chains were left out of co-occurrence clustering, as were several repertoires with anomalous nucleotide sharing. TCRdb carries this immuneACCESS record with in-frame sequences only. Its versions omit some clonotypes, under half of them owing to an unresolved V gene in the studies checked, with the rest unexplained. D and trimming come from the DNA, and the V and J calls and clone size come from that table. This sample gives around 200,000 clones in total; approximately 82% of them show up just once. The top ten constitute 1% to 1.5% of the sample.

The data are from a study of cytomegalovirus exposure and HLA in healthy donors (dated by TCRdb to about 2017). Concerning the study at large: An earlier analysis of several hundred of the donors reported 276 Gb of sequence data and 90 million to 120 million unique TCR beta sequences obtained from roughly 170 million T cells. An early release covering about 600 HLA-typed donors comprised about 300 gigabases of sequencing data and around 85 million unique TCR sequences. Of the 300 to 450 genotyped donors, approximately 80% were placed in the genetic ancestry cluster associated with self-reported Caucasian donors. The study was designed to test whether signatures of past pathogen exposure could be identified by cataloging public T cell receptors. The study used immunosequencing to profile the T cell repertoires of under 700 subjects and linked those repertoires to cytomegalovirus serostatus. A separate validation cohort of about 110 different subjects was used in addition to the 666-subject first cohort. To predict cytomegalovirus infection status, the study brought together high-throughput TCR immunosequencing, statistical association of individual TCRs with disease status, and machine learning. A later analysis re-examined previously published TCR beta repertoires from around 670 donors and added high-resolution HLA genotyping to investigate patterns of TCR occurrence. Rather than using new phenotypic data, the later analysis identified candidate immune exposures from TCR beta sequences and from how often those sequences occurred across donors. In an earlier analysis of 587 of the donors, high-throughput TCR beta sequencing was used to judge whether each TCR beta V gene segment behaved as functional or pseudogenic. Donor age, sex, ethnicity and CMV serostatus were compiled together with the repertoire data. Genome-wide SNP genotypes for about 55% of the roughly 670 donors were used in a later genetic analysis, which treated that subset as a discovery cohort. Every discovery cohort repertoire had been produced on one sequencing platform. Both class I and class II loci were covered by HLA typing, at four-digit resolution. The number of typed donors differed by locus: 629-630 for A, B, C, DRB1 and DQB1; some 500 for DQA1; approximately 600 for DPA1; and approximately 450 for DPB1. About five DR-DQ haplotypes were treated as single units for association and clustering because of strong linkage in the cohort. Among around 400 genotyped donors of the cohort, an average of about 220,000 unique TCR beta nucleotide sequences was sequenced per donor, of which about 18% were non-productive.

Overall study outcomes, separate from this receptor: In an earlier analysis of about 540 of the donors, most TCR beta V segments were observed in productive rearrangements about 87% or about 30% of the time, broadly matching IMGT annotations. HLA typing was unavailable for some donors at each locus, so association tests used only the typed subset. A later analysis found that most CMV-associated TCR beta chains appeared HLA-restricted, with HLA associations seemingly driven largely by CMV exposure. Most TCR sequences were observed very rarely across donors, whereas some public TCRs were present in many individuals. It was suggested by the authors that the approach could potentially be generalized to other disease states and immunological phenotypes. In vitro tests confirmed that three of the cytomegalovirus-associated TCR beta chains recognize cytomegalovirus antigens. The cohort was sequenced for TCR beta chains only, and without alpha or paired-chain data the features that could be detected were limited. The only immune exposure information available for the cohort was CMV serostatus. Correlated functional status among segregating V segments might be attributable to linkage disequilibrium, but an unknown experimental factor could not be ruled out. In a later genetic analysis, a missense DCLRE1C variant was associated with V-gene and J-gene trimming of TCR beta chains, and the association was replicated in an independent cohort. Specific HLA alleles were associated with 18,000 or so TCR beta sequences at a false discovery rate of 0.05 in a later analysis. A further reported finding was that TCR beta sequences accurately predicted the HLA-A and HLA-B alleles for most subjects in the first cohort. The classifier was reported to diagnose cytomegalovirus status with high specificity and sensitivity in both the original and validation cohorts. The earlier analysis of approximately 540 of the donors excluded approximately 17 rarely observed V segments, including chromosome 9 orphons, because counts were too low. When HLA alleles, especially DR and DQ, strongly co-occurred, attributing TCR associations to individual alleles was difficult. In a later analysis, TCR association rates were found to vary across HLA loci, with the most associated TCRs seen for DRB1 alleles and the fewest for HLA-C alleles. In the study, approximately 150 TCR beta chains were listed as associated with cytomegalovirus. In a later analysis, HLA-associated TCR beta chains were found to be more clonally expanded and to have lower generation probabilities than equally common non-associated chains. Compared with the 666-donor mean, donors in an Asian-associated ancestry cluster had fewer N-insertions in productive TCRs, according to a later genetic analysis. Presence/absence analyses assumed roughly uniform sequencing depth across donors, an assumption that may not hold. A later analysis reported that several top co-occurrence clusters appeared linked to parvovirus B19, influenza, CMV and Epstein-Barr virus. Some IMGT-functional V segments, including TRBV6-2 and TRBV6-3, could not be told apart with the 87-base-pair reads, so those segments were excluded. A group of highly shared sequence variants was considered likely to be a technical artifact of the sequencing pipeline.

Relative to germline, V is 3 bases shorter and J is 2 bases shorter, with 20 bases between their ends. Reading from cysteine to phenylalanine, the CDR3 counts 18 amino acids. Only the CDR3 region is kept as DNA, spanning 54 bases read in frame from base 1. CDR1 and CDR2 were assigned from the germline V gene (reference sequence) as LNHDA and SQIVND. The cohort was made up of around 720 healthy bone marrow donors. All cohort members were sampled while nominally healthy, although unrecorded immune exposures were likely present. The donor tested CMV seropositive and was one of the 289 seropositive cohort members. Every donor gave a peripheral blood sample, and the peripheral blood mononuclear cells from that sample were used for TCR beta sequencing. Genomic DNA extraction from the blood cell samples was performed with the Qiagen DNeasy Blood Extraction Kit.

The sequence is built from TRBV19 and TRBJ2-1, and perhaps TRBD2 as D gene, on 6 matching bases. The material sequenced was PBMCs. The TCR originated in a girl under 10 years old in good health and CMV-seropositive. CDR3 protein: CASSIGRLGKGAYNEQFF. Read as DNA, the sequence is TGTGCCAGTAGTATCGGGAGACTCGGAAAAGGGGCCTACAATGAGCAGTTCTTC.